This record concerns one T cell receptor (beta chain) sequence. Its specificity is not known. This sample stems from a study of T-cell reconstitution after alpha-beta-depleted transplantation in children. For TCRbeta, the library was prepared with unique molecular identifiers. TCRdb reanalysed the PCR reads using MiXCR and keeps one entry per CDR3 protein. Among about 420,000 distinct CDR3 sequences, 15% to 20% were seen once, and the ten largest hold over 25%. Findings and caveats of the study: Surviving recipient T cells and intrathymic progenitors accounted for some patients' high TCRbeta diversity at day 60. Where alpha-beta T cells came from about two months after transplant was reportedly several hundred expanded graft clones. T-cell counts and diversity at one year following transplant were attributed mainly to newly produced T cells.

The TCR comes from a boy under two years old who had a stem cell transplant for Wiskott-Aldrich syndrome, so the T cells may come from the graft donor. This material consisted of PBMCs, mostly from graft donor cells, taken 360 days after TCRalphabeta/CD19-depleted stem cell transplant.

The CDR3 spells CASSSRGPYTGELFF. The CDR3 coding sequence is TGCGCCAGCAGCTCGCGGGGGCCGTACACCGGGGAGCTGTTTTTT. This chain links TRBV5-1 with TRBJ2-2; D is perhaps TRBD2 (7 bases). CDR1 is SGHRS, CDR2 YFSETQ, per germline. Trimming cost V 3 bases and J 3 bases, with 12 bases left between them. This CDR3 is built from 15 residues.